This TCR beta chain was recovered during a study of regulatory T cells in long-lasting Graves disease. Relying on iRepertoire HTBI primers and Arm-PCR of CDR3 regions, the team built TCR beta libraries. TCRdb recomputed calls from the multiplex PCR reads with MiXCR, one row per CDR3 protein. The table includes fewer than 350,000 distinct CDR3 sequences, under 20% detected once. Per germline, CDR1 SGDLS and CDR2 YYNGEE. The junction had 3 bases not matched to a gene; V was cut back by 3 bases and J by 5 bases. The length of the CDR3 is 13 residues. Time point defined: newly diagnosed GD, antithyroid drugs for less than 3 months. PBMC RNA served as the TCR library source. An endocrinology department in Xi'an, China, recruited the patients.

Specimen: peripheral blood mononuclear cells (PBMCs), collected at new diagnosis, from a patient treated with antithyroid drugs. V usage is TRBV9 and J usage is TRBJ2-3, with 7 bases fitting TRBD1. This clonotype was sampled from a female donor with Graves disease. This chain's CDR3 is CASSGQGEDTQYF. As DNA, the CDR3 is TGTGCCAGCAGCGGACAGGGCGAAGATACGCAGTATTTT. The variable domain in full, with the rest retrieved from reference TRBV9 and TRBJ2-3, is DSGVTQTPKHLITATGQRVTLRCSPRSGDLSVYWYQQSLDQGLQFLIQYYNGEERAKGNILERFSAQQFPDLHSELNLSSLELGDSALYFCASSGQGEDTQYFGPGTRLTVL.